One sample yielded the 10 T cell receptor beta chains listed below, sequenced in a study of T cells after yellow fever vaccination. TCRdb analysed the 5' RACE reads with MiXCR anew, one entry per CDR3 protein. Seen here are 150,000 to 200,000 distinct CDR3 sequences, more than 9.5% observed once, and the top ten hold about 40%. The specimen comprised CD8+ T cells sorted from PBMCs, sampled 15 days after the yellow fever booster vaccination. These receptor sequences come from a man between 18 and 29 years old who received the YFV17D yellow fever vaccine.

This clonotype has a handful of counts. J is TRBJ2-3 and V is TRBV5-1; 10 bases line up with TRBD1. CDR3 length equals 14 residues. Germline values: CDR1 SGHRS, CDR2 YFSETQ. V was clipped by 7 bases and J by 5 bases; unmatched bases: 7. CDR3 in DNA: TGCGCCAGCGCCGGGACAGGGGATCAAGATACGCAGTATTTT. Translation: CASAGTGDQDTQYF.

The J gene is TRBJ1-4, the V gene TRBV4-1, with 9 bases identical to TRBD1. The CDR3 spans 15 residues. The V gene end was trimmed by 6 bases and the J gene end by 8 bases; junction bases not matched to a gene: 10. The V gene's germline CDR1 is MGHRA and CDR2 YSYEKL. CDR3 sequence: CASSSRTGEGEKLFF. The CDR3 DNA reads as TGCGCCAGCAGTTCACGGACAGGGGAGGGAGAAAAACTGTTTTTT.

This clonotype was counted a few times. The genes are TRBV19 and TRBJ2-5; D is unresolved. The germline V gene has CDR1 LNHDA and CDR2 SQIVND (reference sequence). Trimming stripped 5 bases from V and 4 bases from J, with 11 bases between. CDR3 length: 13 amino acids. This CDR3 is CASSAYSAETQYF. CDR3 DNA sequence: TGTGCCAGTAGTGCCTACAGTGCAGAGACCCAGTACTTC. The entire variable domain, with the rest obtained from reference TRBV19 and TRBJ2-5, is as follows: DGGITQSPKYLFRKEGQNVTLSCEQNLNHDAMYWYRQDPGQGLRLIYYSQIVNDFQKGDIAEGYSVSREKKESFPLTVTSAQKNPTAFYLCASSAYSAETQYFGPGTRLLVL.

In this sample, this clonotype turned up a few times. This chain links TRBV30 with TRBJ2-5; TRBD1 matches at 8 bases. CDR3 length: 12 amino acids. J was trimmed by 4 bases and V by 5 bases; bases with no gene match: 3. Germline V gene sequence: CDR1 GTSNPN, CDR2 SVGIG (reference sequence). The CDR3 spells CAWGQGGETQYF. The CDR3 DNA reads TGTGCCTGGGGACAGGGAGGAGAGACCCAGTACTTC.

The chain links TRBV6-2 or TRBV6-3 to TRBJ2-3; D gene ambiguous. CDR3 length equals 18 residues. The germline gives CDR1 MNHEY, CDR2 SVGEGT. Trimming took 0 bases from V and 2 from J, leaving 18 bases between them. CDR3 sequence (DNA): TGTGCCAGCAGTTACTCGAAGGGATTCCAAAGCCTCACAGATACGCAGTATTTT. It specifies CASSYSKGFQSLTDTQYF.

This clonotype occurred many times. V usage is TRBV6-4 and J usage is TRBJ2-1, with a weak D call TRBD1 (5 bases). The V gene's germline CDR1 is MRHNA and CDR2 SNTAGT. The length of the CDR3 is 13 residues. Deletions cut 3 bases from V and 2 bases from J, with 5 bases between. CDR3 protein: CASSEDTYNEQFF. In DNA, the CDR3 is TGTGCCAGCAGTGAGGACACCTACAATGAGCAGTTCTTC.

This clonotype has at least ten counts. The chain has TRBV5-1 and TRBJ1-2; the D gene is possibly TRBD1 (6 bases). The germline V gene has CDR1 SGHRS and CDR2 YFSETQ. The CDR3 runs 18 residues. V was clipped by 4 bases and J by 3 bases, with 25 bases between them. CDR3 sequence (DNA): TGCGCCAGCAGCCCGACCAGGGGATCGGGTGTGATAGACTATGGCTACACCTTC. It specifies CASSPTRGSGVIDYGYTF.

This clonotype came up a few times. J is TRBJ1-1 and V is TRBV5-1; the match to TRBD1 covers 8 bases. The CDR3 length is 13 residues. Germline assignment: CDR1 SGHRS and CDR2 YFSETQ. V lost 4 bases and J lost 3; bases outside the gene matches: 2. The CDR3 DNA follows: TGCGCCAGCAGCGAGACAGGGGACACTGAAGCTTTCTTT. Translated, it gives CASSETGDTEAFF.

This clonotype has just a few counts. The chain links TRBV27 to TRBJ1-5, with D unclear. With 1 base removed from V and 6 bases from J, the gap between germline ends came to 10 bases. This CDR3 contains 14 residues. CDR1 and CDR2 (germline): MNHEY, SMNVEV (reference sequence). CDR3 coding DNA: TGTGCCAGCAGTTTATGGGGAGGGTCTCAGCCCCAGCATTTT. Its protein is CASSLWGGSQPQHF.

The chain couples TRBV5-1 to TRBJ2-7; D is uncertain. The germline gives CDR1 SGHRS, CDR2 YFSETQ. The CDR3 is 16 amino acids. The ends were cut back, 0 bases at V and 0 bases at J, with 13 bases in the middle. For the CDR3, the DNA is TGCGCCAGCAGCTTGGACGGATCAGGTTTCTCCTACGAGCAGTACTTC. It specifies CASSLDGSGFSYEQYF.